This T cell receptor (beta chain) was identified in a study of cytomegalovirus exposure and HLA in healthy donors. General study points: The availability of immune exposure information extended only to CMV serostatus. It was likely that a cluster of highly shared sequence variants was a sequencing artifact. Some V segments (TRBV6-2 and TRBV6-3 among them) were excluded as indistinguishable.

Use of 60 Vbeta and 13 Jbeta primers characterized the PCR. Repertoires were generated with immunoSEQ multiplex PCR, while TCRdb's copy carries only in-frame clones and drops some. The sample shows 95,000 to 130,000 clones, 81% of them seen only once. Each donor was healthy, and each was a bone marrow donor. There are 17 residues in the CDR3. In germline, CDR1 is ENHRY, CDR2 SYGVKD. Trimming took 3 bases from V and 4 from J; bases not matched to a gene: 12. About this clone itself: Its specificity is unknown.

The chain has TRBV10-3 and TRBJ2-3, with TRBD2 matching over 8 bases. The sample comprised PBMCs. The sequence derives from a woman aged 25 to 45 in good health and CMV-seronegative. CDR3 loop: CAISDVRAGDKADTQYF. The CDR3 DNA reads as TGTGCCATCAGTGACGTCCGAGCGGGAGACAAGGCAGATACGCAGTATTTT.